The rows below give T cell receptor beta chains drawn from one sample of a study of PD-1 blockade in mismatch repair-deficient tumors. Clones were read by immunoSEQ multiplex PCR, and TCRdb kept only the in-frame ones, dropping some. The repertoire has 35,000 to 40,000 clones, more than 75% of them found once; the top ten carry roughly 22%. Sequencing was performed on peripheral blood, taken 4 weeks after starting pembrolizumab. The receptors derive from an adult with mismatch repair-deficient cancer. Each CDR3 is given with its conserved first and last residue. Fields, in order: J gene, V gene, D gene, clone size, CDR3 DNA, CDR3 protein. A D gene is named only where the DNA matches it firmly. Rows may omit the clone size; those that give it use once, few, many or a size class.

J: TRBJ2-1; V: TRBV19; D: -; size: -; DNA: TGTGCCAGTAGTATAGGGAGCATCTACAATGAGCAGTTCTTC; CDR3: CASSIGSIYNEQFF
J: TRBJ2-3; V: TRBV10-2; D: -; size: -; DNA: TGCGCCAGCAGTGAGTTATGGACTTCGGATACGCAGTATTTT; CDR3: CASSELWTSDTQYF
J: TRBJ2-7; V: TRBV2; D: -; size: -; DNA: TGTGCCAGCAGCGCGGAAAGTAACGAGCAGTACTTC; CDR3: CASSAESNEQYF
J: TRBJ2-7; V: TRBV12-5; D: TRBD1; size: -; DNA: TGTGCTAGTGGTCCCGACAGGGGATCCTACGAGCAGTACTTC; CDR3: CASGPDRGSYEQYF
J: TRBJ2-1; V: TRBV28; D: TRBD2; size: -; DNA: TGTGCCAGCAAGGCATCCACCGGGACTAACTTCTACAATGAGCAGTTCTTC; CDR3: CASKASTGTNFYNEQFF
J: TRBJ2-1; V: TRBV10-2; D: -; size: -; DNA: TGCGCCAGCAGCGAAGCGGGCGTTTACTACAATGAGCAGTTCTTC; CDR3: CASSEAGVYYNEQFF
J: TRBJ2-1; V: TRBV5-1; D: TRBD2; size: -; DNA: TGCGCCAGCAGCCGCCCGGAGAGACTAGCGGGAGGGCCGGTACTCAATGAGCAGTTCTTC; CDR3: CASSRPERLAGGPVLNEQFF
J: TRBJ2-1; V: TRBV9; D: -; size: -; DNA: TGTGCCAGCAGTCCCAACCCCGAGGACGAGCAGTTCTTC; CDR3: CASSPNPEDEQFF
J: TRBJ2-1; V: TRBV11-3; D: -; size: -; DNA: TGTGCCAGCAGCTTAGCGTCGCCGGGGAGATACCACAATGAGCAGTTCTTC; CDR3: CASSLASPGRYHNEQFF
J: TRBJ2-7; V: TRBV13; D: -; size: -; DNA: TGTGCCAGCAGCCCGGACAGATCCTACGAGCAGTACTTC; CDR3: CASSPDRSYEQYF
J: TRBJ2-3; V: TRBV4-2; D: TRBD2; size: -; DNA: TGTGCCAGCAGCCAAGATTTCGGGAGGGTGATCCCAGATACGCAGTATTTT; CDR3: CASSQDFGRVIPDTQYF
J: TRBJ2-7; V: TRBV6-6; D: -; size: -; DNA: TGTGCCAGCAGCCAGGCCAGGGAGCAGTACTTC; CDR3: CASSQAREQYF
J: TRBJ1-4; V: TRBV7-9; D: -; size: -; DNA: TGTGCCAGCAGCCCCCTTAACGGGAATATACGTGAAAAACTGTTTTTT; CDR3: CASSPLNGNIREKLFF
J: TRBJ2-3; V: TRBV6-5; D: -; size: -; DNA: TGTGCCAGCAGTTACGGTCAGGGTAGGACAGATACGCAGTATTTT; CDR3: CASSYGQGRTDTQYF
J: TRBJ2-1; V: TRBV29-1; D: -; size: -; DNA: TGCAGCGTAACAGAAGGTGCTCCTTACAATGAGCAGTTCTTC; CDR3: CSVTEGAPYNEQFF
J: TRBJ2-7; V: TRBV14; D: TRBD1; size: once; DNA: TGTGCCAGCAGCCAATTCACAGGGGACGAGCAGTACTTC; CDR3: CASSQFTGDEQYF
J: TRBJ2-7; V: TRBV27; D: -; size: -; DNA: TGTGCCAGCAGAAAGTACTCTAGTTTGGTGGCTAGCGAGCAGTACTTC; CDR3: CASRKYSSLVASEQYF
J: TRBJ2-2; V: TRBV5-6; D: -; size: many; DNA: TGTGCCAGCAGCTCCGGGGACACCGGGGAGCTGTTTTTT; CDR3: CASSSGDTGELFF
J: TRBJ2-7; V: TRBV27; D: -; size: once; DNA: TGTGCCAGCAGTTGGAAGGGTAGCGGCTACTACGAGCAGTACTTC; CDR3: CASSWKGSGYYEQYF
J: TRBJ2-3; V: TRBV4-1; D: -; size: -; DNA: TGCGCCAGCAGCCAAGATCCGTCGCTTCTCACAGATACGCAGTATTTT; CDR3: CASSQDPSLLTDTQYF
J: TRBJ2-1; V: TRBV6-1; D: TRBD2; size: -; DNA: TGTGCCAGCAGTGCTTCGGGAGGCGGGAATGAGCAGTTCTTC; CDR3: CASSASGGGNEQFF
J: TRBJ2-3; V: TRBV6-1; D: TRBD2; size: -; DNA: TGTGCCACCCACAGGACTAGCGGCACAGATACGCAGTATTTT; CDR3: CATHRTSGTDTQYF
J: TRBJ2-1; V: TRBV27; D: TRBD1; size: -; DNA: TGTGCCAGCAGCGGGGACAGGGAGTCCTACAATGAGCAGTTCTTC; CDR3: CASSGDRESYNEQFF
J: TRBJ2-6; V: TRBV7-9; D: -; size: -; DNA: TGTGCCAGCACGGCCGTTGAGTCTGGGGCCAACGTCCTGACTTTC; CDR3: CASTAVESGANVLTF
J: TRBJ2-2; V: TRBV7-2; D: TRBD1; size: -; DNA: TGTGCCAGCAGCCACAGGGGGCCGGCGGGGGAGCTGTTTTTT; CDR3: CASSHRGPAGELFF
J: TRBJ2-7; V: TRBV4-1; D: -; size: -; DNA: TGCGCCAGCAGCACACCAGGGAATCCGTACGAGCAGTACTTC; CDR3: CASSTPGNPYEQYF
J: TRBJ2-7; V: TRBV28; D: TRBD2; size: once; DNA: TGTGCCAGCAAGGCGGGAGGTTCCCACGAGCAGTACTTC; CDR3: CASKAGGSHEQYF
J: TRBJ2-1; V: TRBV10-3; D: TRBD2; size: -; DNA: TGTGCCATCAGTGTAACTAGCGGATACAATGAGCAGTTCTTC; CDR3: CAISVTSGYNEQFF
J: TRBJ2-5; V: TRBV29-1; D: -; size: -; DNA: TGCAGCCTATATTTGAGCGGGGAGACCCAGTACTTC; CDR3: CSLYLSGETQYF
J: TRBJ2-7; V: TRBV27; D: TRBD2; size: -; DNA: TGTGCCAGCAGTTTATCCCATGGGGTAGCGGGAGCCTACGAGCAGTACTTC; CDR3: CASSLSHGVAGAYEQYF
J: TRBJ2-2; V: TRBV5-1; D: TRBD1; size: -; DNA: TGCGCCAGCAGCTCGACAGGGGGCGTCACCGGGGAGCTGTTTTTT; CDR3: CASSSTGGVTGELFF
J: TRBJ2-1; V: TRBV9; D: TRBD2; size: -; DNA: TGTGCCAGCAGCGTACGGGAGGGCTACAATGAGCAGTTCTTC; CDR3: CASSVREGYNEQFF
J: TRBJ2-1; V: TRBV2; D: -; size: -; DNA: TGTGCCATCTTGGAATCGGAAGGTGAGCAGTTCTTC; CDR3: CAILESEGEQFF
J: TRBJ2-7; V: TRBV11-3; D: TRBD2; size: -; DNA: TGTGCCAGCAGCTTAGGCGCCGGACTAGCCGACTACGAGCAGTACTTC; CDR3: CASSLGAGLADYEQYF
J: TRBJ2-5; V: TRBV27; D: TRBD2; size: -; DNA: TGTGCCAGCAGTTTACGGGGGGGGGTGGAGACCCAGTACTTC; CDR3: CASSLRGGVETQYF
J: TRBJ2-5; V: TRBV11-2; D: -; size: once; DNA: TGTGCCAGCACCTTTAGCGTGGGAGAGACCCAGTACTTC; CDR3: CASTFSVGETQYF
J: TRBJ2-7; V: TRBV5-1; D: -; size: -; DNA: TGCGCCAGCAGCTTAACCGCGAATTACGAGCAGTACTTC; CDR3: CASSLTANYEQYF
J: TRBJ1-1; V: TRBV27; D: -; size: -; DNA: TGTGCCAGCAGTTTCTTGGGGGGCCACACTGAAGCTTTCTTT; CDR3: CASSFLGGHTEAFF
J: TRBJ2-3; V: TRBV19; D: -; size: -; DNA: TGTGCCAGTACGGCGGCAGATACGCAGTATTTT; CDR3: CASTAADTQYF
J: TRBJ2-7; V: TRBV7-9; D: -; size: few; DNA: TGTGCCAGCAGCTTAGCCCGGGGGGCGAGGACCTACGAGCAGTACTTC; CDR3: CASSLARGARTYEQYF
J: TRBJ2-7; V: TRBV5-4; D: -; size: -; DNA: TGTGCCAGCAGCCAAGAAAACGTAGCGACCTACGAGCAGTACTTC; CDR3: CASSQENVATYEQYF
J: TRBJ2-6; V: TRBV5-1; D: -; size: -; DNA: TGCGCCAGCAGCTTTGGGTCAGGTGGGGCCAACGTCCTGACTTTC; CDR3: CASSFGSGGANVLTF
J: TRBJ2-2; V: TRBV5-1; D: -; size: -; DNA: TGCGCCAGCAGCGGGGGGCCTACGAACACCGGGGAGCTGTTTTTT; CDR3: CASSGGPTNTGELFF
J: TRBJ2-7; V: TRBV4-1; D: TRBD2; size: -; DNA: TGCGCCAGCAGCCAATATTGGACTAGCGGGAGGCACGAGCAGTACTTC; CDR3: CASSQYWTSGRHEQYF
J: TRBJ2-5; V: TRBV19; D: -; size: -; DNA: TGTGCCAGTAGTATAGTTGGAGGGCGAATTCATCAAGAGACCCAGTACTTC; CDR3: CASSIVGGRIHQETQYF
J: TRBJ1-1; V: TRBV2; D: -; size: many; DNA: TGTGCCAGCAGGGAACAGGGAACGGTAGCTTTCTTT; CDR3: CASREQGTVAFF
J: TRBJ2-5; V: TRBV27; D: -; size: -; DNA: TGTGCCAGCAGTTTTGTACGTCAAGAGACCCAGTACTTC; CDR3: CASSFVRQETQYF
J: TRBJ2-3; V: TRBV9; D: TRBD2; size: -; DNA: TGTGCCAGCAGCGTCTCGCGGGGTAGCGGGAGTACGCAGTATTTT; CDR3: CASSVSRGSGSTQYF
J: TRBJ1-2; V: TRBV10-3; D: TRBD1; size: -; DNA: TGTGCCATCAGTCAAAAACAGGGGCTTGGCTACACCTTC; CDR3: CAISQKQGLGYTF
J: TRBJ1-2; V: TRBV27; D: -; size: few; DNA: TGTGCCAGCAGTTTACGGGGGGACTACGGCTACACCTTC; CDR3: CASSLRGDYGYTF
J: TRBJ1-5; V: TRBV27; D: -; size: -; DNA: TGTGCCAGCGGCCCACAAATTAAAAGATGGGTCAGCAATCAGCCCCAGCATTTT; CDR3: CASGPQIKRWVSNQPQHF
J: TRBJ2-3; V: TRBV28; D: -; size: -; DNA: TGTGCCAGCAGTTTTCTGAAGACAGATACGCAGTATTTT; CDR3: CASSFLKTDTQYF
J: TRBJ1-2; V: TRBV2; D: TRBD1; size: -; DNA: TGTGCCAGCAGTGCCCGACAGGGGGCGCTCAGTGGCTACACCTTC; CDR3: CASSARQGALSGYTF
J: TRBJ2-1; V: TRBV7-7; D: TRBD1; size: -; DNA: TGTGCTAGCAGCCCCCGACAGGGCAATGAGCAGTTCTTC; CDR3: CASSPRQGNEQFF
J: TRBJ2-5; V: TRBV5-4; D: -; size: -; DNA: TGTGCCAGCAGCTTTGGCGGGACGGAAGAGACCCAGTACTTC; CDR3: CASSFGGTEETQYF
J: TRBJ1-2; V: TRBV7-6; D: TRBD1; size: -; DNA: TGTGCCAGCAGCTACGCAGGGGGCTATGGCTACACCTTC; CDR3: CASSYAGGYGYTF